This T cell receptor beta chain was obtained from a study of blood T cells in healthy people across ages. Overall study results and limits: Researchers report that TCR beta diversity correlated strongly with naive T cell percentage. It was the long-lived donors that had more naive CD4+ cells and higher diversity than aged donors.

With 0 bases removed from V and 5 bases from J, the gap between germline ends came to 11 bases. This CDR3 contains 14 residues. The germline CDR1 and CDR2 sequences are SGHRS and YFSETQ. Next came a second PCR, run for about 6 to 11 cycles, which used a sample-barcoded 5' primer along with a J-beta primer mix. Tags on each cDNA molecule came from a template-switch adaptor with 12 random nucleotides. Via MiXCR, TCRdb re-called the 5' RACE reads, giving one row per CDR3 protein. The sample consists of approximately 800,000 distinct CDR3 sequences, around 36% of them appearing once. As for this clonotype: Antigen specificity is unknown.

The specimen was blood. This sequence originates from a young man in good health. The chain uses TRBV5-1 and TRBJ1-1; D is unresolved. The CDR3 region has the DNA TGCGCCAGCAGCTTGGATCCGGGAGGAACTGAAGCTTTCTTT. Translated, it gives CASSLDPGGTEAFF.